This T cell receptor beta chain was identified in a study of metastatic and nonmetastatic thyroid tumors. At the level of the study: The authors compared repertoires across blood and tumor or nodule tissue from malignant and benign thyroid patients.

Via MiXCR, TCRdb re-called the PCR reads. The table has tens of thousands of clones, less than 30% seen once; the top ten hold approximately 15%. General observations from the study: Significantly greater TCR beta diversity was reportedly found in malignant thyroid tumors than in benign nodules (in blood and tumor).

Ahead of thyroid surgery, no patient had received treatment of any kind. This CDR3 is built from 13 residues. V was cut by 5 bases and J by 4 bases, with 10 bases left in between. The V gene's germline CDR1 is MNHNS and CDR2 SASEGT. On this clone itself: The antigen remains undetermined.

The sequenced sample consisted of blood. The TCR sequence derives from a female donor with papillary thyroid cancer or a benign thyroid nodule (not recorded which). Some clones in this sample may be carry-over from other donors' samples. This chain joins TRBV6-1 and TRBJ2-3; D is unclear. The CDR3 sequence: CASSPGFADTQYF. As DNA, the CDR3 is TGTGCCAGCAGTCCCGGATTTGCAGATACGCAGTATTTT.